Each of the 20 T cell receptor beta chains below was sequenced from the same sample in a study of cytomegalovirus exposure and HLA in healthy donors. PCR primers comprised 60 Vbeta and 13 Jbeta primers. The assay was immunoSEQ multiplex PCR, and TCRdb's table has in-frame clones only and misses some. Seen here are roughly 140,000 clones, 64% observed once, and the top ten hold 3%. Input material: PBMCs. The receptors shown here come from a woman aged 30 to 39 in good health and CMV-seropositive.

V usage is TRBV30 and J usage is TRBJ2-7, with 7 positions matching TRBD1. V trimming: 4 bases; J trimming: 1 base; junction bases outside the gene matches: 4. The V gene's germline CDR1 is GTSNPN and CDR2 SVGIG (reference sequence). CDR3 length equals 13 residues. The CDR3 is CAWIRDRSYEQYF. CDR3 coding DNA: TGTGCCTGGATTCGGGACAGATCCTACGAGCAGTACTTC.

The CDR3 region has the DNA TGCGCCAGCAGCCAGATTACAGGGGGCACAGATACGCAGTATTTT. Protein product: CASSQITGGTDTQYF. This chain links TRBV4-1 with TRBJ2-3; 7 bases map to TRBD1. The CDR3 sequence is 15 residues long. Germline V CDR1 and CDR2: MGHRA, YSYEKL. The V segment lost 3 bases and the J segment 1 base; nucleotides outside the gene matches: 4.

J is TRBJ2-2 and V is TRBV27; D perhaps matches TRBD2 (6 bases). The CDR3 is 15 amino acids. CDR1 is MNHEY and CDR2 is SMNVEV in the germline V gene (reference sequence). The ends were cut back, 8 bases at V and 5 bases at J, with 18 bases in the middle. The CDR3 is CASRRWGDRTGELFF. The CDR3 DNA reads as TGTGCCAGCCGCCGGTGGGGGGATCGAACCGGGGAGCTGTTTTTT.

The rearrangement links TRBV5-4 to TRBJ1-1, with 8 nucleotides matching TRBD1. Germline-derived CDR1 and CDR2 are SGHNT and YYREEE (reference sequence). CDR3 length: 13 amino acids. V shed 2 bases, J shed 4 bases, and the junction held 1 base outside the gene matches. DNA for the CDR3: TGTGCCAGCAGCTTCAGGGGGCTCACTGAAGCTTTCTTT. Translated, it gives CASSFRGLTEAFF.

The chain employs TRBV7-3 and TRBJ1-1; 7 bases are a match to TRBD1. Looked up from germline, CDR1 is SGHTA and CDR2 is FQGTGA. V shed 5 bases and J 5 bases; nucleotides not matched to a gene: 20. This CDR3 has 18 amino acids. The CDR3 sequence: CASSPTGVKDLGPTEAFF. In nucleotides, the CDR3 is TGTGCCAGCAGCCCCACAGGGGTTAAGGACCTGGGGCCGACTGAAGCTTTCTTT.

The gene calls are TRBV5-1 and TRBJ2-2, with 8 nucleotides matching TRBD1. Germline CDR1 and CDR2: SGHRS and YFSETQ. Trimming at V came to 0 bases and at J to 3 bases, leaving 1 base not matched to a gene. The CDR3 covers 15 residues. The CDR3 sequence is CASSLGTGYTGELFF. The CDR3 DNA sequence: TGCGCCAGCAGCTTGGGGACAGGGTACACCGGGGAGCTGTTTTTT.

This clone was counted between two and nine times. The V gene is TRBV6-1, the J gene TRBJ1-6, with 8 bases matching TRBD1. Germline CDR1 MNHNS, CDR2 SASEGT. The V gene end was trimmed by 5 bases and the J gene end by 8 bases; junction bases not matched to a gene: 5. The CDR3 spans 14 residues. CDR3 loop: CASSNQGAYSPLHF. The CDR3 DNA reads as TGTGCCAGCAGTAATCAGGGGGCTTATTCACCCCTCCACTTT.

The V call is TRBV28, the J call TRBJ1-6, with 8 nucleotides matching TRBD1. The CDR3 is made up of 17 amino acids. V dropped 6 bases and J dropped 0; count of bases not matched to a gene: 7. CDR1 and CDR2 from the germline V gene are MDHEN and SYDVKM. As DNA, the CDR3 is TGTGCCAGCAGCCTCAGCACAGGGGGCTCCTATAATTCACCCCTCCACTTT. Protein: CASSLSTGGSYNSPLHF.

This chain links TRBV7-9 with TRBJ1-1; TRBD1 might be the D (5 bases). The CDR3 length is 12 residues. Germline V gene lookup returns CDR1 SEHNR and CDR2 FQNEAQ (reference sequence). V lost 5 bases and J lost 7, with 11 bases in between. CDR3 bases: TGTGCCAGCAGCGATCAGGGTGGTGAAGCTTTCTTT. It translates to CASSDQGGEAFF.

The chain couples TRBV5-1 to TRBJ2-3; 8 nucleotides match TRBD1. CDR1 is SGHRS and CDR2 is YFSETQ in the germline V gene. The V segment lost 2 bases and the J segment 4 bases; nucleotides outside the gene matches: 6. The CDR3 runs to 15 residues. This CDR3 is CASSFRTGNSDTQYF. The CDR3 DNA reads TGCGCCAGCAGCTTTAGGACAGGGAACTCAGATACGCAGTATTTT.

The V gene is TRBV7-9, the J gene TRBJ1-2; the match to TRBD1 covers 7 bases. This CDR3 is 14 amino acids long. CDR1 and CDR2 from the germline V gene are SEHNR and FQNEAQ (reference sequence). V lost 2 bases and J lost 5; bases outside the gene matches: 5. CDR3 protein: CASSLNRDSYGYTF. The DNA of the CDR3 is TGTGCCAGCAGCTTAAACAGGGACAGTTATGGCTACACCTTC.

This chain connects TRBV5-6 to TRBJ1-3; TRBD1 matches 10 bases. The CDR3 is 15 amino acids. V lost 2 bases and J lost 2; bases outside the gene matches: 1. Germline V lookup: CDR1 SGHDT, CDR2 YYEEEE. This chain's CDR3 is CASSFGTGAGNTIYF. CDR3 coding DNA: TGTGCCAGCAGCTTTGGGACAGGGGCTGGAAACACCATATATTTT. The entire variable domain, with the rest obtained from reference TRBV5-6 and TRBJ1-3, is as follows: DAGVTQSPTHLIKTRGQQVTLRCSPKSGHDTVSWYQQALGQGPQFIFQYYEEEERQRGNFPDRFSGHQFPNYSSELNVNALLLGDSALYLCASSFGTGAGNTIYFGEGSWLTVV.

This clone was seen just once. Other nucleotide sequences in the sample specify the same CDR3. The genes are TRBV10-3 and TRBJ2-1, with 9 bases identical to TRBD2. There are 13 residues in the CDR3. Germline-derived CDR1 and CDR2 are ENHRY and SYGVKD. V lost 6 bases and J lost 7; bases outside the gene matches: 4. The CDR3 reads CAISDSGRNEQFF. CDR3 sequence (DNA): TGTGCCATCAGCGATAGCGGGAGAAATGAGCAGTTCTTC.

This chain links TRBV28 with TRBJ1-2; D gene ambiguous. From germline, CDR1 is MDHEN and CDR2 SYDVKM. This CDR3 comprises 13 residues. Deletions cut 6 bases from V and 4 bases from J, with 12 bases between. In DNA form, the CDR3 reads TGTGCCAGCAGACCGTTCCCGGGCTATGGCTACACCTTC. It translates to CASRPFPGYGYTF.

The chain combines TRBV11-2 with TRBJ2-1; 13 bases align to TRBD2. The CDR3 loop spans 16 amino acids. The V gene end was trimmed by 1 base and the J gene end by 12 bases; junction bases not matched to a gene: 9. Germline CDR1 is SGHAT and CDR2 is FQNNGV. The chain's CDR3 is CASSLVGTSGKGGQFF. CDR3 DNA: TGTGCCAGCAGCTTAGTGGGGACTAGCGGGAAAGGAGGGCAGTTCTTC.

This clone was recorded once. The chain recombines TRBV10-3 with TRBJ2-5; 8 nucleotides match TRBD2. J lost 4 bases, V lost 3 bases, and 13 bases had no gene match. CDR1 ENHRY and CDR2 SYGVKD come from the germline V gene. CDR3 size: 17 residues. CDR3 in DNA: TGTGCCATCAGTGATCCGCCGGGACTAGTCAGCGGAGAGACCCAGTACTTC. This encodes CAISDPPGLVSGETQYF.

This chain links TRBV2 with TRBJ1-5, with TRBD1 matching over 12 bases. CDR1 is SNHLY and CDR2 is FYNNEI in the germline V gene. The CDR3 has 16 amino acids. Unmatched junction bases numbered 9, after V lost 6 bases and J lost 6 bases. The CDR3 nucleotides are TGTGCCAGCAGGATCGGGACAGGGGGCGGAAGTCAGCCCCAGCATTTT. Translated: CASRIGTGGGSQPQHF.

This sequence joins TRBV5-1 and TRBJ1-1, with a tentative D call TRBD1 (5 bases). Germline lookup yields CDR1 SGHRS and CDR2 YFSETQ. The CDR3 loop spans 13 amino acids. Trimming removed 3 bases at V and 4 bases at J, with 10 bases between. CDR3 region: CASSSGISTEAFF. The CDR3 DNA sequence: TGCGCCAGCAGCTCAGGGATAAGCACTGAAGCTTTCTTT.

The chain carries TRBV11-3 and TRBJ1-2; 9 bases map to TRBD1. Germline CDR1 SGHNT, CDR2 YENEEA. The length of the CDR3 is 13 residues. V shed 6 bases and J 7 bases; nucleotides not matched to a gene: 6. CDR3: CASSMGQGGGYTF. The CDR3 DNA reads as TGTGCCAGCAGTATGGGACAGGGCGGTGGCTACACCTTC. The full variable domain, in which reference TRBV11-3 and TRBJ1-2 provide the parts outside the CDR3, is EAGVVQSPRYKIIEKKQPVAFWCNPISGHNTLYWYLQNLGQGPELLIRYENEEAVDDSQLPKDRFSAERLKGVDSTLKIQPAELGDSAVYLCASSMGQGGGYTFGSGTRLTVV.

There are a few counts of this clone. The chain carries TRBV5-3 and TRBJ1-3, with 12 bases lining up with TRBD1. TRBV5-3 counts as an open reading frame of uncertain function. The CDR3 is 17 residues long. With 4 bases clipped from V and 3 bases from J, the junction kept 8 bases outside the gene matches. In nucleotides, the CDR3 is TGTGCCAGAAGCCGTACCGGGACAGGGGGCGATGGAAACACCATATATTTT. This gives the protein CARSRTGTGGDGNTIYF.